One sample yielded the 15 T cell receptor beta chains listed below, sequenced in a study of cytomegalovirus exposure and HLA in healthy donors. The study ran its PCR with 60 Vbeta and 13 Jbeta primers. TCRdb's copy holds only in-frame clones and misses some; the assay was immunoSEQ multiplex PCR. The table records under 200,000 clones, approximately 85% of them present only once. Sample: PBMCs. These TCRs come from a man aged 25 to 40 in good health and CMV-seropositive.

This clone was detected a few times. The genes are TRBV6-5 and TRBJ1-5; TRBD1 might be the D (6 bases). The CDR3 has 14 residues. V was shortened by 6 bases and J by 7 bases, with 16 bases between the two germline ends. Germline lookup yields CDR1 MNHEY and CDR2 SVGAGI. For the CDR3, the DNA is TGTGCCAGCAGACGACAGGCCTCCAAACAGCCCCAGCATTTT. Translating gives CASRRQASKQPQHF.

This chain connects TRBV7-2 to TRBJ1-3; no clear D. The CDR3 has 12 residues. The V end lost 5 bases, the J end lost 9 bases, and 11 bases lay between the germline ends. Germline assignment: CDR1 SGHTA and CDR2 FQGNSA. The CDR3 sequence is CASSALGGTIYF. For the CDR3, the DNA is TGTGCCAGCAGCGCGCTTGGAGGCACCATATATTTT.

This clone was observed a few times. The rearrangement joins TRBV4-3 to TRBJ2-7; a weak D match, TRBD2 (6 bases). The CDR3 consists of 14 residues. Between the trimmed V and J ends, which lost 3 bases and 5 bases, there was a span of 14 bases. The germline V gene has CDR1 LGHNA and CDR2 YSLEER. The CDR3 sequence is CASSQGEASDEQYF. Written as DNA, the CDR3 is TGCGCCAGCAGCCAGGGGGAGGCATCGGACGAGCAGTACTTC.

V and J are TRBV2 and TRBJ2-3, with 7 bases identical to TRBD1. This CDR3 has 14 amino acids. V gave up 8 bases and J gave up 3 bases; unmatched junction bases: 8. From germline, CDR1 is SNHLY and CDR2 FYNNEI. DNA of the CDR3: TGTGCCAGCTCCTACAGGGGTTTAACAGATACGCAGTATTTT. Translating it yields CASSYRGLTDTQYF.

V and J are TRBV25-1 and TRBJ2-7; TRBD1 matches 7 bases. Germline CDR1 and CDR2: MGHDK and SYGVNS. The CDR3 is 16 residues long. V trimming: 7 bases; J trimming: 6 bases; junction bases outside the gene matches: 18. This CDR3 reads CASTHSGGGQYGEQYF. CDR3 sequence (DNA): TGTGCCAGCACCCATAGTGGTGGGGGACAGTACGGCGAGCAGTACTTC.

This clone was recorded a few times. The chain recombines TRBV4-1 with TRBJ2-1; 10 positions agree with TRBD2. Germline CDR1 MGHRA, CDR2 YSYEKL. The CDR3 runs to 16 residues. The V segment lost 0 bases and the J segment 3 bases; nucleotides outside the gene matches: 2. The CDR3 spells CASSQDTSGNYNEQFF. In DNA, the CDR3 is TGCGCCAGCAGCCAAGATACTAGCGGGAACTACAATGAGCAGTTCTTC.

This clone has a single count. This chain connects TRBV6-5 to TRBJ2-7; D unclear. This CDR3 has 13 residues. Germline V CDR1 and CDR2: MNHEY, SVGAGI. Trimming cost V 0 bases and J 6 bases, with 9 bases left between them. The CDR3 nucleotides read TGTGCCAGCAGTTACTCGAAGGCGGCCGAGCAGTACTTC. It is translated as CASSYSKAAEQYF.

J is TRBJ2-2 and V is TRBV4-2, with TRBD2 identical over 7 bases. Trimming at V came to 4 bases and at J to 0 bases, leaving 11 bases not matched to a gene. The CDR3 length is 18 residues. The germline gives CDR1 LGHNA, CDR2 YNFKEQ. The CDR3 sequence: CASSRNRASGANTGELFF. The CDR3 region has the DNA TGTGCCAGCAGCCGGAATCGGGCTAGCGGAGCGAACACCGGGGAGCTGTTTTTT.

In the case of this clone: This likely traces to a read error, being one base from a far larger clone. Additional DNA sequences in this sample encode the identical CDR3. This rearrangement joins TRBV11-2 to TRBJ2-5; 13 nucleotides align to TRBD2. V lost 5 bases and J lost 5; bases outside the gene matches: 8. Looked up from germline, CDR1 is SGHAT and CDR2 is FQNNGV. CDR3 length: 16 residues. CDR3 sequence: CASSHGTSGILETQYF. CDR3 coding DNA: TGTGCCAGCAGCCATGGGACTAGCGGGATCTTGGAGACCCAGTACTTC.

The V gene is TRBV5-1, the J gene TRBJ2-5, with D maybe TRBD2 (8 bases). Germline V gene sequence: CDR1 SGHRS, CDR2 YFSETQ. CDR3 length: 16 amino acids. V lost 4 bases to trimming and J lost 3 bases, with 19 bases between them. The CDR3 sequence: CASSLIGGGTEETQYF. The CDR3 DNA is TGCGCCAGCAGCCTCATCGGGGGGGGGACAGAAGAGACCCAGTACTTC.

The chain employs TRBV6-5 and TRBJ1-4, with TRBD1 as a possible D gene (5 bases). The CDR3 covers 15 residues. Germline CDR1 reads MNHEY; CDR2 reads SVGAGI. The V end lost 5 bases, the J end lost 5 bases, and 15 bases lay between the germline ends. The CDR3: CASSGRDDRNEKLFF. The CDR3, as DNA: TGTGCCAGCAGTGGGCGGGACGATCGAAATGAAAAACTGTTTTTT.

Here the CDR3 DNA reads TGTGCCAGCGGGACTAGATGGGATACGCAGTATTTT. Amino acids: CASGTRWDTQYF. The V call is TRBV7-2, the J call TRBJ2-3, with 8 bases identical to TRBD2. This CDR3 is built from 12 residues. With 8 bases clipped from V and 6 bases from J, the junction kept 4 bases outside the gene matches. The germline V gene has CDR1 SGHTA and CDR2 FQGNSA.

The chain carries TRBV5-1 and TRBJ2-5, with TRBD2 identical over 14 bases. The CDR3 spans 14 residues. Germline V gene sequence: CDR1 SGHRS, CDR2 YFSETQ. V was clipped by 5 bases and J by 9 bases; unmatched bases: 6. The CDR3 region has the DNA TGCGCCAGCAGTTATGGGACTAGCGGGAGAGCCCAGTACTTC. It yields the protein CASSYGTSGRAQYF.

The chain recombines TRBV15 with TRBJ1-1, with 9 bases fitting TRBD1. Germline-derived CDR1 and CDR2 are LNHNV and YYDKDF (reference sequence). Trimming removed 4 bases from V and 2 bases from J; junction bases left unmatched: 5. The CDR3 sequence is 15 residues long. The CDR3, as DNA: TGTGCCACCAGCAAACCGGGACAGGGAAACACTGAAGCTTTCTTT. This encodes CATSKPGQGNTEAFF.

This clone was seen once. The gene calls are TRBV9 and TRBJ1-4; TRBD1 aligns across 12 bases. The CDR3 has 17 amino acids. V shed 4 bases, J shed 3 bases, and the junction held 7 bases outside the gene matches. Germline values: CDR1 SGDLS, CDR2 YYNGEE. The CDR3 DNA sequence: TGTGCCAGCAGCAGAGGGACAGGGGGCTACTCTAATGAAAAACTGTTTTTT. Protein sequence: CASSRGTGGYSNEKLFF.